A single sample is the source of the 21 T cell receptor beta chains below, sequenced in a study of cytomegalovirus exposure and HLA in healthy donors. Primers: 60 Vbeta forward and 13 Jbeta reverse. The method was immunoSEQ multiplex PCR; TCRdb's version includes in-frame clones alone and lacks a portion of them. The data contain roughly 93,000 clones, roughly 70% of them singletons. Sequences were obtained from PBMCs. Receptors were obtained from a male donor in good health and CMV-seronegative.

This chain joins TRBV7-6 and TRBJ2-5, with TRBD1 matching 9 bases. Trimming took 3 bases from V and 5 from J; bases not matched to a gene: 7. Germline-derived CDR1 and CDR2 are SGHVS and FNYEAQ. The CDR3 length is 15 residues. CDR3 sequence: CASSLGTGGMETQYF. The CDR3 nucleotides are TGTGCCAGCAGCTTGGGTACAGGGGGCATGGAGACCCAGTACTTC.

J is TRBJ1-2 and V is TRBV4-3, with no clear D. V was cut by 1 base and J by 10 bases, with 16 bases left in between. The germline CDR1 and CDR2 sequences are LGHNA and YSLEER. This CDR3 is built from 14 residues. The CDR3 nucleotides read TGCGCCAGCAGCCAAGGATGGATGGCGGGGAACTACACCTTC. This encodes CASSQGWMAGNYTF.

This chain uses TRBV5-6 with TRBJ2-7; a weak D match, TRBD2 (5 bases). V lost 0 bases, J lost 4 bases, and 11 bases lay in between. Germline CDR1 SGHDT, CDR2 YYEEEE. CDR3 length equals 14 residues. The CDR3 sequence: CASSLAGRGYEQYF. DNA for the CDR3: TGTGCCAGCAGCTTGGCCGGACGGGGATACGAGCAGTACTTC.

This clone was observed a handful of times. The chain recombines TRBV6-5 with TRBJ2-5, with TRBD2 identical over 10 bases. Germline V gene sequence: CDR1 MNHEY, CDR2 SVGAGI. CDR3 length: 16 residues. Losses at the gene ends were 3 bases for V and 2 bases for J; bases not matched to a gene: 6. The CDR3 here is CASSYFLAGAQETQYF. The CDR3 coding sequence is TGTGCCAGCAGTTATTTTCTAGCGGGGGCTCAAGAGACCCAGTACTTC.

The genes are TRBV6-1 and TRBJ2-7; D might be TRBD2 (6 bases). The germline V gene encodes CDR1 MNHNS and CDR2 SASEGT. The CDR3 length is 14 residues. V lost 1 base and J lost 2, with 9 bases in between. This chain's CDR3 is CASSEEEGTYEQYF. CDR3 DNA: TGTGCCAGCAGTGAAGAGGAGGGGACCTACGAGCAGTACTTC.

This clone was seen only a few times. The chain joins TRBV30 to TRBJ2-7; 8 bases match TRBD2. V lost 1 base, J lost 0 bases, and 5 bases stayed unmatched. The CDR3 totals 15 residues. From germline, CDR1 is GTSNPN and CDR2 SVGIG (reference sequence). The CDR3 bases are TGTGCCTGGAGTGACGGCGGGAGGCCCTCCTACGAGCAGTACTTC. Amino acid sequence: CAWSDGGRPSYEQYF. Together with reference TRBV30 and TRBJ2-7, the CDR3 gives the full variable domain: SQTIHQWPATLVQPVGSPLSLECTVEGTSNPNLYWYRQAAGRGLQLLFYSVGIGQISSEVPQNLSASRPQDRQFILSSKKLLLSDSGFYLCAWSDGGRPSYEQYFGPGTRLTVT.

This chain connects TRBV27 to TRBJ2-2; D not certain. The CDR3 is made up of 14 amino acids. Germline lookup yields CDR1 MNHEY and CDR2 SMNVEV (reference sequence). V lost 2 bases to trimming and J lost 3 bases, with 7 bases between them. CDR3 sequence reads: CASSLSFHTGELFF. The CDR3 bases are TGTGCCAGCAGTTTAAGCTTTCACACCGGGGAGCTGTTTTTT.

The V call is TRBV5-1, the J call TRBJ2-3; tentative D call: TRBD1 (6 bases). There are 15 residues in the CDR3. Germline lookup yields CDR1 SGHRS and CDR2 YFSETQ. Trimming removed 4 bases from V and 1 base from J, with 13 bases in between. CDR3 sequence (DNA): TGCGCCAGCAGCCGGGACAACATGGGCACAGATACGCAGTATTTT. Its protein product is CASSRDNMGTDTQYF.

V and J are TRBV30 and TRBJ1-5; D perhaps matches TRBD1 (5 bases). The CDR3 consists of 14 residues. The germline V gene has CDR1 GTSNPN and CDR2 SVGIG (reference sequence). V lost 6 bases to trimming and J lost 1 base, with 13 bases between them. The CDR3 region is CACAGSGSNQPQHF. In nucleotides, the CDR3 is TGTGCCTGCGCAGGGTCGGGCAGCAATCAGCCCCAGCATTTT. Filled out from reference TRBV30 and TRBJ1-5, the complete variable domain reads SQTIHQWPATLVQPVGSPLSLECTVEGTSNPNLYWYRQAAGRGLQLLFYSVGIGQISSEVPQNLSASRPQDRQFILSSKKLLLSDSGFYLCACAGSGSNQPQHFGDGTRLSIL.

This chain links TRBV5-8 with TRBJ2-7, with 7 bases fitting TRBD1. The germline V gene has CDR1 SGHTS and CDR2 YDEGEE. The J segment lost 4 bases and the V segment lost 4 bases, leaving 5 bases of the junction unmatched. CDR3 length: 13 residues. The CDR3 coding sequence is TGTGCCAGCAGCCACGGACAGGTTTACGAGCAGTACTTC. This sequence encodes CASSHGQVYEQYF.

The chain recombines TRBV5-1 with TRBJ2-7; 10 positions agree with TRBD2. V shed 3 bases and J 0 bases; nucleotides not matched to a gene: 6. The V gene's germline CDR1 is SGHRS and CDR2 YFSETQ. The CDR3 is 16 amino acids. The CDR3 coding sequence is TGCGCCAGCAGCTCTGGACTAGCGGCGGTCTCCTACGAGCAGTACTTC. Residues: CASSSGLAAVSYEQYF.

The chain recombines TRBV5-4 with TRBJ2-2, with a tentative D call TRBD2 (6 bases). The V end was cut by 4 bases, the J end by 6 bases, with 19 bases between. The CDR3 has 16 amino acids. The germline V gene has CDR1 SGHNT and CDR2 YYREEE (reference sequence). The CDR3 spells CASSAGLLRSPGELFF. CDR3 nucleotide sequence: TGTGCCAGCAGCGCGGGACTCCTACGGAGTCCCGGGGAGCTGTTTTTT.

The genes are TRBV28 and TRBJ2-7; 7 nucleotides match TRBD2. Germline V gives CDR1 MDHEN, CDR2 SYDVKM. V was pared by 8 bases and J by 11 bases, with 9 bases of the junction left unmatched. There are 11 residues in the CDR3. The CDR3 nucleotides are TGTGCCAGCGGGGGGGTACCGGTCGAGTACTTC. Protein: CASGGVPVEYF.

The V gene is TRBV5-6, the J gene TRBJ1-2, with TRBD1 matching over 8 bases. This CDR3 region has 18 residues. Germline loops: CDR1 SGHDT, CDR2 YYEEEE. V shed 2 bases, J shed 3 bases, and the junction held 15 bases outside the gene matches. Here the CDR3 reads CASSFYLSVGQGDYGYTF. The CDR3 nucleotides read TGTGCCAGCAGCTTCTATCTTTCGGTAGGACAGGGCGACTATGGCTACACCTTC.

The rearrangement links TRBV7-9 to TRBJ1-1; D is unresolved. Trimming removed 5 bases from V and 4 bases from J, with 8 bases in between. The CDR3 has 12 residues. Germline lookup yields CDR1 SEHNR and CDR2 FQNEAQ (reference sequence). The CDR3, as DNA: TGTGCCAGCAGCCTGTTCAGCACTGAAGCTTTCTTT. It encodes CASSLFSTEAFF.

The chain combines TRBV28 with TRBJ1-3, with 7 positions matching TRBD1. The V gene end was trimmed by 7 bases and the J gene end by 4 bases; junction bases not matched to a gene: 7. Germline loops: CDR1 MDHEN, CDR2 SYDVKM. This CDR3 is 14 amino acids long. The CDR3 nucleotides read TGTGCCAGCAACAGGGACAGTACCGGAAACACCATATATTTT. Its translation is CASNRDSTGNTIYF.

The chain combines TRBV5-4 with TRBJ1-2; 7 bases agree with TRBD1. This CDR3 is 16 amino acids long. Germline V lookup: CDR1 SGHNT, CDR2 YYREEE (reference sequence). V trimming: 4 bases; J trimming: 0 bases; junction bases outside the gene matches: 9. CDR3 nucleotides: TGTGCCAGCAGCCCCTCAGGGGGGCCGGCTAACTATGGCTACACCTTC. Amino acids: CASSPSGGPANYGYTF.

This chain links TRBV30 with TRBJ2-1; no clear D. The CDR3 length is 16 residues. Trimming pared 0 bases from V and 10 bases from J, leaving 22 bases between. Per germline, CDR1 GTSNPN and CDR2 SVGIG (reference sequence). Here the CDR3 reads CAWSVAPHSPMREQFF. The CDR3 DNA sequence: TGTGCCTGGAGTGTCGCTCCCCATTCCCCCATGAGAGAGCAGTTCTTC.

This rearrangement joins TRBV7-8 to TRBJ2-7, with D perhaps TRBD1 (6 bases). CDR1 and CDR2 (germline): SGHVS, FQNEAQ. The CDR3 runs 16 residues. The V end lost 0 bases, the J end lost 2 bases, and 14 bases lay between the germline ends. The CDR3 DNA reads TGTGCCAGCAGCTTAGCCGGGACAACGCAACCCTACGAGCAGTACTTC. This gives the protein CASSLAGTTQPYEQYF.

J is TRBJ2-3 and V is TRBV6-5, with 10 nucleotides matching TRBD2. The CDR3 is 14 amino acids. V dropped 5 bases and J dropped 2; count of bases not matched to a gene: 1. Germline CDR1 MNHEY, CDR2 SVGAGI. The DNA for the CDR3 is TGTGCCAGCAGTCTAGCGGGAGCCACAGATACGCAGTATTTT. It encodes CASSLAGATDTQYF.

This clone turned up a few times. V and J are TRBV7-2 and TRBJ1-6, with TRBD1 as a possible D gene (6 bases). The CDR3 is made up of 14 amino acids. From germline, CDR1 is SGHTA and CDR2 FQGNSA. The V end was cut by 4 bases, the J end by 10 bases, with 14 bases between. CDR3 bases: TGTGCCAGCAGCTCGGCAGCAGGGGTCTCACCCCTCCACTTT. Protein product: CASSSAAGVSPLHF.